This passage covers 11 T cell receptor beta chains from one sample sequenced in a study of monozygotic twins with inflammatory bowel disease. TCRdb reprocessed the 5' RACE reads; each CDR3 protein has one entry and no DNA is given. The sample shows more than 300,000 distinct CDR3 sequences, and just over 2.5% sits with its ten largest clones. Input material: blood. Receptors originate from a human donor with ulcerative colitis or Crohn's disease, or a healthy co-twin of an affected twin (not recorded which).

This chain joins TRBV9 and TRBJ2-3; TCRdb reports TRBD2, a call that lacks DNA to check it against. The CDR3 sequence is 19 residues long. Germline CDR1 and CDR2: SGDLS and YYNGEE. CDR3 loop: CASSGDPLDRGGGTDTQYF.

This chain connects TRBV20-1 to TRBJ2-7; TCRdb indicates TRBD1, and absent DNA this call remains unverified. Germline CDR1 reads DFQATT; CDR2 reads SNEGSKA (reference sequence). The CDR3 consists of 11 residues. CDR3 sequence reads: CSAQQGYEQYF.

The genes are TRBV29-1 and TRBJ2-3; TCRdb selects TRBD1, and the lack of DNA leaves this call unchecked. CDR1 and CDR2 (germline): SQVTM, ANQGSEA. The CDR3 contains 13 residues. The CDR3 sequence: CSDITGGRDTQYF.

The CDR3 here is CASSWDRGKNTGELFF. This rearrangement joins TRBV5-1 to TRBJ2-2; TCRdb's D call, TRBD1, is unchecked because there is no DNA. Per germline, CDR1 SGHRS and CDR2 YFSETQ. This CDR3 is built from 16 residues.

The genes are TRBV5-1 and TRBJ2-3; there is no DNA to check the TCRdb D call of TRBD1. Germline values: CDR1 SGHRS, CDR2 YFSETQ. The CDR3 spans 13 residues. The CDR3 loop reads CASSEQGPDTQYF.

The chain combines TRBV11-3 with TRBJ2-1. CDR3 length: 17 residues. Germline assignment: CDR1 SGHNT and CDR2 YENEEA. CDR3: CASSLASGSSSYNEQFF.

This chain connects TRBV3-1 to TRBJ1-2; TCRdb returns TRBD1, unconfirmable since there is no DNA. This CDR3 has 16 residues. Germline CDR1 and CDR2: LGHDT and YNNKEL (reference sequence). CDR3 amino acids: CASSEEGGGLFYGYTF.

V is TRBV15 and J is TRBJ1-2. This CDR3 region has 13 residues. Germline assignment: CDR1 LNHNV and CDR2 YYDKDF (reference sequence). The CDR3 sequence: CATSRDRHYGYTF. Based on the CDR3 plus reference TRBV15 and TRBJ1-2, the full variable domain is DAMVIQNPRYQVTQFGKPVTLSCSQTLNHNVMYWYQQKSSQAPKLLFHYYDKDFNNEADTPDNFQSRRPNTSFCFLDIRSPGLGDTAMYLCATSRDRHYGYTFGSGTRLTVV.

The V gene is TRBV24-1, the J gene TRBJ2-5; TCRdb names TRBD2, which stays unverified in the absence of DNA. This CDR3 comprises 17 residues. Germline CDR1 KGHDR, CDR2 SFDVKD. This CDR3 is CATSDGQLEDSGETQYF.

This chain uses TRBV4-2 with TRBJ2-7; checking the TCRdb D call of TRBD2 is not possible without DNA. Germline assignment: CDR1 LGHNA and CDR2 YNFKEQ. The CDR3 loop spans 15 amino acids. The CDR3 is CASRQSGFRRYEQYF.

This chain links TRBV2 with TRBJ1-3; the D call of TRBD1 rests on TCRdb alone, since no DNA is present to check it. Germline CDR1 SNHLY, CDR2 FYNNEI. CDR3 length: 16 amino acids. The CDR3 here is CASSEALPGQGNTIYF.